The present entry profiles one T cell receptor beta chain with its context. The record originates from a study of cytomegalovirus exposure and HLA in healthy donors. In the PCR, 60 Vbeta and 13 Jbeta primers were used. Assay: immunoSEQ multiplex PCR; the TCRdb copy retains only in-frame clones and omits some. The sample data list approximately 180,000 clones. The CDR3 runs to 16 residues. Germline V gives CDR1 LNHNV, CDR2 YYDKDF (reference sequence). J lost 4 bases, V lost 3 bases, and 9 bases had no gene match. The sequenced sample consisted of PBMCs. This chain joins TRBV15 and TRBJ1-2, with 9 bases identical to TRBD1. The clonotype comes from a man under 40 in good health and CMV-seronegative. The CDR3 coding sequence is TGTGCCACCAGCAGGACCGGGACAGGGATCTTCTATGGCTACACCTTC. Translation: CATSRTGTGIFYGYTF.